This TCR beta chain was recovered during a study of blood T cell repertoires in COVID-19 (dated by TCRdb to 2018 to 2021). Notes on the research overall: Samples covering the acute and convalescent phases of COVID-19 were provided by collaborators in the United States, Italy and Spain. The repertoires were released in a freely available public database intended as a resource for research on the immune response to SARS-CoV-2. Sample metadata almost always included a de-identified subject ID, COVID-19 status, age in years and sex. The material from the prospective study consisted of cDNA or gDNA derived from T cells, B-cell-depleted T cells, or PBMCs. Deeply sampled blood TCRbeta repertoires from subjects exposed to, actively infected with, or recovered from COVID-19 were included in the dataset. Samples were obtained from the ongoing ImmuneRACE study (first 160 participants) and from some 1,200 subjects provided by 6 global collaborators. HLA class I and class II types, where available, came from metadata supplied by the sample provider rather than from assay-based typing. Results and caveats for the whole study, not just this receptor: How much clinical and demographic metadata was included differed by source and by participant, and the metadata was provided uncurated.

TCRbeta CDR3 regions were amplified from genomic DNA using the immunoSEQ Assay, a bias-controlled multiplex PCR. The original pipeline was this. The number of nucleated cells in each sample was estimated from the amplification of reference gene primers within the assay. To quantify the absolute abundance of each unique TCRbeta CDR3 rearrangement, sequence reads were collapsed and filtered. For each sample, productive Simpson clonality was calculated by taking the square root of Simpson's diversity index across productive rearrangements. TCRdb took this table from immuneACCESS and kept in-frame rearrangements with V and J called. Such tables lack part of the clones; where checked against another copy, unresolved V genes explain under half of the gap, and the rest is unexplained. V, J and clone size reflect that table, while D and trimming were determined from the DNA. In all, the sample holds about 110,000 clones, and less than 85% of those were seen once. Of the sample, about 2% is held by the ten largest clones.

V sheds 4 bases and J sheds 3 bases, leaving 15 bases between their ends. Spanning cysteine to phenylalanine, the CDR3 consists of 15 amino acids. The entry retains the CDR3 DNA only, 45 bases that are in frame from base 1. From the germline V gene (reference sequence), CDR1 is LGHDT and CDR2 is YNNKEL. With regard to this clone: The target of this receptor is not known. The input lacks base qualities; no much larger clone sits a single base away.

Each collaborating institution followed its own protocols to collect whole blood in K2EDTA tubes. For TCRbeta analysis, collaborators shipped samples as frozen whole blood, isolated PBMCs, or DNA extracted from either of those sample types. Recombination linked TRBV3-1 (or the pseudogene TRBV3-2) to TRBJ1-2; the D region possibly corresponds to TRBD1 (5 bases align). Sequencing input: peripheral blood. This sequence was found in a middle-aged woman with acute or convalescent COVID-19. The DNA reads as follows: TGTGCCAGCAGCCCCCTCGGGGGTGCAGACTATGGCTACACCTTC. Its coded protein is CASSPLGGADYGYTF.